The 22 T cell receptor beta chains below come from one sample, sequenced in a study of T cell changes during pregnancy in multiple sclerosis. Clones were sequenced by immunoSEQ multiplex PCR, and TCRdb holds only the in-frame ones, with some missing. The data contain approximately 120,000 clones, 95% to 98% of them singletons. The sequenced sample was peripheral blood, obtained after pregnancy. The receptor set was obtained from a female donor with multiple sclerosis, enrolled in a pregnancy study.

This chain links TRBV11-2 with TRBJ2-7; the match to TRBD2 covers 7 bases. Germline CDR1 reads SGHAT; CDR2 reads FQNNGV. This CDR3 spans 13 amino acids. V gave up 7 bases and J gave up 2 bases; unmatched junction bases: 5. The CDR3 nucleotides are TGTGCCAGCACCTTTGGGGGGGCCTACGAGCAGTACTTC. It translates to CASTFGGAYEQYF.

The rearrangement joins TRBV30 to TRBJ2-7, with TRBD1 matching over 9 bases. With V trimmed by 2 bases and J by 1 base, 6 bases remained unmatched. The germline CDR1 and CDR2 sequences are GTSNPN and SVGIG (reference sequence). CDR3 size: 15 residues. The CDR3 reads CAWSPPGTGSYEQYF. CDR3 nucleotide sequence: TGTGCCTGGAGTCCCCCCGGGACAGGGTCCTACGAGCAGTACTTC. Based on the CDR3 plus reference TRBV30 and TRBJ2-7, the full variable domain is SQTIHQWPATLVQPVGSPLSLECTVEGTSNPNLYWYRQAAGRGLQLLFYSVGIGQISSEVPQNLSASRPQDRQFILSSKKLLLSDSGFYLCAWSPPGTGSYEQYFGPGTRLTVT.

The chain couples TRBV28 to TRBJ1-2, with 7 bases fitting TRBD1. The CDR3 totals 12 residues. Trimming at V came to 8 bases and at J to 2 bases, leaving 2 bases not matched to a gene. Germline V gives CDR1 MDHEN, CDR2 SYDVKM. This CDR3 reads CASRDSNYGYTF. CDR3 nucleotides: TGTGCCAGCCGGGACAGCAACTATGGCTACACCTTC.

The J gene is TRBJ2-7, the V gene TRBV5-1, with 11 bases lining up with TRBD2. This CDR3 has 14 residues. The V gene's germline CDR1 is SGHRS and CDR2 YFSETQ. V gave up 4 bases and J gave up 6 bases; unmatched junction bases: 6. CDR3 in amino acids: CASSNLAGGREQYF. The CDR3 nucleotides are TGCGCCAGCAGCAACCTAGCGGGAGGACGCGAGCAGTACTTC.

The chain is built from TRBV28 and TRBJ1-3; D not resolved. This CDR3 comprises 14 residues. Trimming shortened V by 6 bases and J by 7 bases, and 16 bases separated the two germline ends. Germline assignment: CDR1 MDHEN and CDR2 SYDVKM. The CDR3 protein is CASRSATSGNTIYF. The DNA of the CDR3 is TGTGCCAGCAGATCAGCGACATCGGGGAACACCATATATTTT.

The V gene is TRBV6-5, the J gene TRBJ1-2; D perhaps matches TRBD1 (6 bases). CDR1 and CDR2 (germline): MNHEY, SVGAGI. The V gene lost 3 bases and the J gene lost 4 bases, with 15 bases spanning the gap. The CDR3 totals 15 residues. CDR3 nucleotides: TGTGCCAGCAGTTATTATTCCGGACAGCTCTATGGCTACACCTTC. Translation: CASSYYSGQLYGYTF.

This rearrangement joins TRBV6-5 to TRBJ2-1; 8 positions agree with TRBD1. The CDR3 has 14 amino acids. Germline CDR1 and CDR2: MNHEY and SVGAGI. Trimming cost V 6 bases and J 2 bases; bases outside gene matches: 3. The CDR3 reads CASSEQGAYNEQFF. In DNA form, the CDR3 reads TGTGCCAGCAGCGAACAGGGGGCCTACAATGAGCAGTTCTTC.

This clone was counted a few times. The V gene is TRBV5-1, the J gene TRBJ1-1; D is perhaps TRBD1 (5 bases). This CDR3 is built from 16 residues. Germline loops: CDR1 SGHRS, CDR2 YFSETQ. The V gene lost 3 bases and the J gene lost 0 bases, with 15 bases spanning the gap. The DNA for the CDR3 is TGCGCCAGCAGCTCATCAGGGATGAGGATGAACACTGAAGCTTTCTTT. Its protein is CASSSSGMRMNTEAFF.

The V gene is TRBV4-1, the J gene TRBJ1-6, with a tentative D call TRBD1 (5 bases). V was clipped by 8 bases and J by 8 bases, with 16 bases between them. Per germline, CDR1 MGHRA and CDR2 YSYEKL. CDR3 length: 14 amino acids. This chain's CDR3 is CASSTGGADSPLHF. The CDR3 DNA is TGCGCCAGCTCCACCGGGGGTGCAGATTCACCCCTCCACTTT.

The chain employs TRBV27 and TRBJ1-1; D possibly corresponds to TRBD1 (5 bases). The CDR3 spans 15 residues. The V end lost 6 bases, the J end lost 2 bases, and 16 bases lay between the germline ends. Germline assignment: CDR1 MNHEY and CDR2 SMNVEV (reference sequence). CDR3 DNA sequence: TGTGCCAGCAGGAGTTGGAGACAGAGAAACACTGAAGCTTTCTTT. This encodes CASRSWRQRNTEAFF.

This chain uses TRBV5-1 with TRBJ2-5, with D tentatively TRBD1 (5 bases). The V gene lost 1 base and the J gene lost 0 bases, with 10 bases spanning the gap. Germline loops: CDR1 SGHRS, CDR2 YFSETQ. This CDR3 spans 15 amino acids. CDR3 residues: CASSLWAGHQETQYF. CDR3 in DNA: TGCGCCAGCAGCTTGTGGGCAGGGCACCAAGAGACCCAGTACTTC.

In its sample, this clone was seen once. The chain combines TRBV5-6 with TRBJ2-1; 7 nucleotides agree with TRBD2. Germline trimming cut 0 bases from V and 4 bases from J; bases unmatched to any gene: 10. The CDR3 covers 17 residues. Germline loops: CDR1 SGHDT, CDR2 YYEEEE. CDR3 DNA: TGTGCCAGCAGCTTGGACGAACTAGCGCGAGGTTACAATGAGCAGTTCTTC. Translating it yields CASSLDELARGYNEQFF.

The chain uses TRBV28 and TRBJ1-3; the D gene is possibly TRBD1 (5 bases). Trimming took off 2 bases at V and 2 bases at J, with 10 bases between the two ends. CDR1 MDHEN and CDR2 SYDVKM come from the germline V gene. The CDR3 is 15 amino acids. The CDR3 sequence: CASSLRDLTGNTIYF. The CDR3 DNA reads as TGTGCCAGCAGTTTACGGGACTTGACTGGAAACACCATATATTTT. Full variable domain (rest looked up from reference TRBV28 and TRBJ1-3): DVKVTQSSRYLVKRTGEKVFLECVQDMDHENMFWYRQDPGLGLRLIYFSYDVKMKEKGDIPEGYSVSREKKERFSLILESASTNQTSMYLCASSLRDLTGNTIYFGEGSWLTVV.

This chain uses TRBV11-2 with TRBJ1-2, with 10 nucleotides matching TRBD1. This CDR3 spans 14 amino acids. Trimming removed 7 bases from V and 4 bases from J; junction bases left unmatched: 6. The germline V gene has CDR1 SGHAT and CDR2 FQNNGV. The CDR3 protein is CASTRQGATYGYTF. The DNA of the CDR3 is TGTGCCAGCACGAGACAGGGGGCGACCTATGGCTACACCTTC.

The chain recombines TRBV5-1 with TRBJ2-3, with 8 bases identical to TRBD2. The J segment lost 5 bases and the V segment lost 0 bases, leaving 11 bases of the junction unmatched. This CDR3 has 17 amino acids. Germline assignment: CDR1 SGHRS and CDR2 YFSETQ. The CDR3 is CASSLGGGLEGGDTQYF. The CDR3 DNA reads as TGCGCCAGCAGCTTGGGCGGGGGACTAGAAGGAGGAGATACGCAGTATTTT.

This rearrangement joins TRBV29-1 to TRBJ1-3, with 7 bases identical to TRBD1. This CDR3 has 14 amino acids. V trimming: 3 bases; J trimming: 3 bases; junction bases outside the gene matches: 5. The germline CDR1 and CDR2 sequences are SQVTM and ANQGSEA. The CDR3: CSVDPTGVGNTIYF. CDR3 nucleotide sequence: TGCAGCGTTGACCCCACAGGGGTTGGAAACACCATATATTTT.

V usage is TRBV27 and J usage is TRBJ1-2; TRBD1 agrees at 7 bases. The CDR3 contains 13 residues. The V gene's germline CDR1 is MNHEY and CDR2 SMNVEV (reference sequence). J gave up 8 bases and V 5 bases, and 8 bases lay outside the gene matches. CDR3 region: CASSLQGRGGYTF. The CDR3 nucleotides are TGTGCCAGCAGTCTACAGGGGCGGGGAGGCTACACCTTC.

The chain joins TRBV29-1 to TRBJ2-1; D is unclear. Trimming pared 0 bases from V and 4 bases from J, leaving 7 bases between. Germline V gene data show CDR1 as SQVTM and CDR2 as ANQGSEA. There are 13 residues in the CDR3. DNA for the CDR3: TGCAGCGTTGAAGATGCGCCGTACAATGAGCAGTTCTTC. Amino acids: CSVEDAPYNEQFF.

With regard to this clone: Germline is not matched at one junction end, which may reflect a read error. The chain has TRBV5-1 and TRBJ2-7; 8 bases fit TRBD2. Germline CDR1 reads SGHRS; CDR2 reads YFSETQ. This CDR3 comprises 15 residues. As DNA, the CDR3 is TGCGCCAGCAGCTTAGCGGGAGCTCTGTCCTTCGAGCAGTACTTC. It encodes CASSLAGALSFEQYF.

The rearrangement joins TRBV6-5 to TRBJ2-7; D is possibly TRBD1 (6 bases). Germline CDR1 MNHEY, CDR2 SVGAGI. The CDR3 extends over 15 amino acids. The germline V and J ends were trimmed by 0 bases and 0 bases, with 9 bases remaining between them. DNA for the CDR3: TGTGCCAGCAGTTACTCGAGGGACACCTCCTACGAGCAGTACTTC. This translates into CASSYSRDTSYEQYF.

The J gene is TRBJ1-5, the V gene TRBV19; D is unclear. V was pared by 5 bases and J by 2 bases, with 13 bases between. This CDR3 is 15 amino acids long. CDR1 LNHDA and CDR2 SQIVND come from the germline V gene (reference sequence). The CDR3 nucleotides read TGTGCCAGTAGTTTGAGACTTGGCGGCAATCAGCCCCAGCATTTT. It specifies CASSLRLGGNQPQHF.

V gene TRBV5-6 combines with J gene TRBJ2-1; D may be TRBD2 (5 bases). Germline CDR1 and CDR2: SGHDT and YYEEEE. The length of the CDR3 is 16 residues. Trimming left V 1 base short and J 2 bases short, with 13 bases between. CDR3 nucleotides: TGTGCCAGCAGCTTGATAAGTGGGAGTCCCTACAATGAGCAGTTCTTC. Protein: CASSLISGSPYNEQFF. Using reference TRBV5-6 and TRBJ2-1 for the parts outside the CDR3, the full variable domain is DAGVTQSPTHLIKTRGQQVTLRCSPKSGHDTVSWYQQALGQGPQFIFQYYEEEERQRGNFPDRFSGHQFPNYSSELNVNALLLGDSALYLCASSLISGSPYNEQFFGPGTRLTVL.